This paragraph covers one T cell receptor beta chain sequence. The junction departs from the called germline gene at one end, perhaps through a read error. The sample comes from a study of cytomegalovirus exposure and HLA in healthy donors. Primers: 60 Vbeta forward and 13 Jbeta reverse. TCRdb keeps only in-frame clones here, not all; method: immunoSEQ multiplex PCR. The data show approximately 200,000 clones, around 75% seen once. CDR3 length equals 12 residues. CDR1 and CDR2 from the germline V gene are SSHAT and FNYEAQ (reference sequence). The V gene is TRBV7-7, the J gene TRBJ2-3, with D unresolved. Sequenced input: PBMCs. The receptor's source is a woman aged 25-40 years in good health and CMV-seropositive. DNA for the CDR3: TGTGCTAGCAGCTCCGGCACAGATACGCAGTATTTT. Translating it yields CASSSGTDTQYF. The full variable domain, completed using reference TRBV7-7 and TRBJ2-3, is GAGVSQSPRYKVTKRGQDVTLRCDPISSHATLYWYQQALGQGPEFLTYFNYEAQPDKSGLPSDRFSAERPEGSISTLTIQRTEQRDSAMYRCASSSGTDTQYFGPGTRLTVL.